The 23 T cell receptor beta chains below were found in one sample sequenced in a study of T cells in Graves' hyperthyroidism and ophthalmopathy. RNA transcripts gave rise to amplified TCR beta CDR3 regions. Researchers ran a first-round RT-PCR on the TCR CDR3 using the HTBI primer set. From the multiplex PCR reads, TCRdb called clonotypes with MiXCR, one entry per CDR3 protein. The sample has 350,000 or so distinct CDR3 sequences, about 18% seen once; the top ten hold 30% to 40%. The sequencing sample was made of blood. The receptors derive from a woman aged 25-40 years with Graves' hyperthyroidism that later progressed to Graves' ophthalmopathy.

Many counts were recorded for this clonotype. The chain joins TRBV24-1 to TRBJ2-2; TRBD1 matches at 8 bases. Per germline, CDR1 KGHDR and CDR2 SFDVKD. The J segment lost 5 bases and the V segment lost 6 bases, leaving 4 bases of the junction unmatched. This CDR3 has 14 amino acids. The CDR3 sequence is CATSSTGDTGELFF. CDR3 bases: TGTGCCACCAGTTCGACAGGGGATACCGGGGAGCTGTTTTTT.

This clonotype was detected ten times or more. The J gene is TRBJ1-6, the V gene TRBV20-1; 9 bases align to TRBD1. Germline CDR1 is DFQATT and CDR2 is SNEGSKA (reference sequence). There are 15 residues in the CDR3. The V gene end was trimmed by 1 base and the J gene end by 7 bases; junction bases not matched to a gene: 5. This CDR3 reads CSARASGTGNSPLHF. Written as DNA, the CDR3 is TGCAGTGCTAGAGCTTCCGGGACAGGGAATTCACCCCTCCACTTT.

The chain employs TRBV7-8 and TRBJ2-7; D remains unclear. V was clipped by 0 bases and J by 3 bases, with 9 bases between them. Germline assignment: CDR1 SGHVS and CDR2 FQNEAQ. The CDR3 runs to 14 residues. The CDR3 region is CASSLAVPIYEQYF. The DNA for the CDR3 is TGTGCCAGCAGCTTAGCAGTACCTATCTACGAGCAGTACTTC.

This clonotype was observed a few times. As DNA, the CDR3 is TGCAGTGCTAGAGATGCATCCCGCCCGTCCGAGGGTGAGCAGTTCTTC. Translating it yields CSARDASRPSEGEQFF. The chain recombines TRBV20-1 with TRBJ2-1; weak D call: TRBD2 (5 bases). Between the trimmed V and J ends, which lost 0 bases and 9 bases, there was a span of 21 bases. There are 16 residues in the CDR3. Germline lookup yields CDR1 DFQATT and CDR2 SNEGSKA (reference sequence).

This clonotype was picked up a small number of times. The chain has TRBV30 and TRBJ2-1; tentatively, D is TRBD1 or TRBD2 (5 bases each). CDR3 length equals 17 residues. The V gene lost 1 base and the J gene lost 7 bases, with 23 bases spanning the gap. Per the germline V gene, CDR1 is GTSNPN and CDR2 is SVGIG (reference sequence). The chain's CDR3 is CAWSALSGRLGLNEQFF. CDR3 nucleotide sequence: TGTGCCTGGAGTGCCTTATCAGGGAGACTTGGCTTAAATGAGCAGTTCTTC.

This clonotype was detected a few times. The chain couples TRBV5-1 to TRBJ2-6; maybe TRBD1 (6 bases). Trimming pared 1 base from V and 1 base from J, leaving 15 bases between. CDR1 is SGHRS, CDR2 YFSETQ, per germline. The CDR3 extends over 18 amino acids. The CDR3 reads CASSLISPTGSGANVLTF. In DNA form, the CDR3 reads TGCGCCAGCAGCTTGATAAGTCCTACAGGGTCTGGGGCCAACGTCCTGACTTTC.

This chain uses TRBV4-1 with TRBJ2-3, with D possibly being TRBD1 (5 bases). Deletions cut 6 bases from V and 2 bases from J, with 12 bases between. Germline CDR1 is MGHRA and CDR2 is YSYEKL. This CDR3 spans 14 amino acids. The CDR3 loop is CASRQANPTDTQYF. As DNA, the CDR3 is TGCGCCAGCAGACAGGCAAACCCCACAGATACGCAGTATTTT.

This clonotype was detected a few times. The chain couples TRBV7-9 to TRBJ1-3, with no clear D. Trimming left V 0 bases short and J 0 bases short, with 3 bases between. Germline V lookup: CDR1 SEHNR, CDR2 FQNEAQ (reference sequence). The CDR3 is 14 residues long. The CDR3 DNA is TGTGCCAGCAGCTTAGCCAACTCTGGAAACACCATATATTTT. Protein: CASSLANSGNTIYF.

The genes are TRBV11-1 and TRBJ2-1, with 11 bases matching TRBD2. The V gene's germline CDR1 is SGHAT and CDR2 FQDESV (reference sequence). With 5 bases clipped from V and 8 bases from J, the junction kept 11 bases outside the gene matches. The length of the CDR3 is 16 residues. The DNA for the CDR3 is TGTGCCAGCAGCCCGACTAGCGGGAACCCTGGGGATGAGCAGTTCTTC. Translation: CASSPTSGNPGDEQFF. Looking up the rest from reference TRBV11-1 and TRBJ2-1 gives the full variable domain: EAEVAQSPRYKITEKSQAVAFWCDPISGHATLYWYRQILGQGPELLVQFQDESVVDDSQLPKDRFSAERLKGVDSTLKIQPAELGDSAMYLCASSPTSGNPGDEQFFGPGTRLTVL.

The table lists this clonotype with a few counts. The chain has TRBV6-1 and TRBJ1-2, with a possible D match to TRBD1 (5 bases). Germline assignment: CDR1 MNHNS and CDR2 SASEGT. The germline V and J ends were trimmed by 7 bases and 7 bases, with 25 bases remaining between them. The CDR3 extends over 16 amino acids. The CDR3 coding sequence is TGTGCCAGCACCGATCTAACTATGGGACCAGGAGGTGGCTACACCTTC. Translation: CASTDLTMGPGGGYTF.

This clonotype was seen repeatedly, ten times or more. This sequence joins TRBV28 and TRBJ2-5, with TRBD2 as a possible D gene (6 bases). Deletions cut 2 bases from V and 5 bases from J, with 15 bases between. Germline assignment: CDR1 MDHEN and CDR2 SYDVKM. This CDR3 spans 15 amino acids. CDR3 in amino acids: CASSLAGREAETQYF. CDR3 in DNA: TGTGCCAGCAGTTTAGCGGGCAGGGAGGCGGAGACCCAGTACTTC.

This clonotype was seen at least ten times. The V gene is TRBV2, the J gene TRBJ2-3, with TRBD2 matching 16 bases. CDR1 and CDR2 (germline): SNHLY, FYNNEI. V gave up 3 bases and J gave up 0 bases; unmatched junction bases: 6. The CDR3 is made up of 19 amino acids. The CDR3 reads CASSDPGLAGGDSTDTQYF. CDR3 in DNA: TGTGCCAGCAGTGACCCGGGACTAGCGGGGGGGGACAGCACAGATACGCAGTATTTT. Supplemented by reference TRBV2 and TRBJ2-3, the full variable domain reads EPEVTQTPSHQVTQMGQEVILRCVPISNHLYFYWYRQILGQKVEFLVSFYNNEISEKSEIFDDQFSVERPDGSNFTLKIRSTKLEDSAMYFCASSDPGLAGGDSTDTQYFGPGTRLTVL.

This clonotype was seen many times. V and J are TRBV10-3 and TRBJ2-7; 7 bases line up with TRBD1. There are 14 residues in the CDR3. Germline V gene data show CDR1 as ENHRY and CDR2 as SYGVKD. The junction had 14 bases not matched to a gene; V was cut back by 10 bases and J by 5 bases. CDR3 nucleotide sequence: TGTGCCACACTCGCCGGGACAGAGCTCAACGAGCAGTACTTC. Translation: CATLAGTELNEQYF.

This clonotype was seen at least ten times. The chain couples TRBV11-2 to TRBJ2-1; 8 positions agree with TRBD1. Germline V gene sequence: CDR1 SGHAT, CDR2 FQNNGV. V dropped 3 bases and J dropped 2; count of bases not matched to a gene: 6. The CDR3 loop spans 16 amino acids. The CDR3 loop is CASSFGWDRPYNEQFF. The CDR3 DNA is TGTGCCAGCAGCTTTGGTTGGGACAGGCCCTACAATGAGCAGTTCTTC. Looking up the rest from reference TRBV11-2 and TRBJ2-1 gives the full variable domain: EAGVAQSPRYKIIEKRQSVAFWCNPISGHATLYWYQQILGQGPKLLIQFQNNGVVDDSQLPKDRFSAERLKGVDSTLKIQPAKLEDSAVYLCASSFGWDRPYNEQFFGPGTRLTVL.

This clonotype has ten or more counts. V and J are TRBV12-3 or TRBV12-4 and TRBJ1-1; D call uncertain. V dropped 6 bases and J dropped 5 bases, with 13 bases sitting between them. The CDR3 has 13 amino acids. The CDR3 reads CASSYETRTEAFF. The DNA for the CDR3 is TGTGCCAGCAGCTATGAGACAAGAACTGAAGCTTTCTTT.

This chain uses TRBV7-9 with TRBJ2-7; weak D call: TRBD2 (7 bases). CDR3 length equals 15 residues. The V end was cut by 4 bases, the J end by 1 base, with 14 bases between. CDR1 and CDR2 (germline): SEHNR, FQNEAQ (reference sequence). The CDR3: CASSSGGASSYEQYF. The CDR3 region has the DNA TGTGCCAGCAGCTCTGGGGGGGCCTCATCCTACGAGCAGTACTTC.

This clonotype has ten or more counts. The V gene is TRBV20-1, the J gene TRBJ1-1; 9 bases match TRBD1. In germline, CDR1 is DFQATT, CDR2 SNEGSKA (reference sequence). V was clipped by 6 bases and J by 1 base; unmatched bases: 6. This CDR3 region has 14 residues. CDR3 nucleotides: TGCAGTGCCTGCGACAGGGGGGGGAACACTGAAGCTTTCTTT. It encodes CSACDRGGNTEAFF.

This clonotype was recorded at least ten times. V gene TRBV27 combines with J gene TRBJ2-7, with TRBD2 matching 7 bases. Germline CDR1 and CDR2: MNHEY and SMNVEV (reference sequence). This CDR3 comprises 14 residues. V shed 8 bases and J 1 base; nucleotides not matched to a gene: 8. The CDR3 DNA sequence: TGTGCCAGCTGTCCGCAGGGAGGGTCCTACGAGCAGTACTTC. It translates to CASCPQGGSYEQYF.

The genes are TRBV4-2 and TRBJ2-2; D might be TRBD2 (5 bases). The CDR3 covers 16 residues. V lost 1 base, J lost 6 bases, and 15 bases lay in between. The germline V gene encodes CDR1 LGHNA and CDR2 YNFKEQ. Written as DNA, the CDR3 is TGTGCCAGCAGCCAAGCCCGCCTAGCTAAGGCCGGGGAGCTGTTTTTT. This codes for CASSQARLAKAGELFF.

The chain is built from TRBV7-8 and TRBJ2-5, with no clear D. V was clipped by 6 bases and J by 4 bases, with 12 bases between them. Germline lookup yields CDR1 SGHVS and CDR2 FQNEAQ. The CDR3 runs to 13 residues. CDR3 in DNA: TGTGCCAGCAGTCCCCCAGCGTCAGAGACCCAGTACTTC. Protein: CASSPPASETQYF.

This clonotype was found many times. V and J are TRBV30 and TRBJ1-1, with 12 bases that match TRBD1. Trimming removed 7 bases from V and 3 bases from J; junction bases left unmatched: 3. The CDR3 spans 13 residues. Germline values: CDR1 GTSNPN, CDR2 SVGIG (reference sequence). The CDR3 DNA follows: TGTGCCTCGGGACAGGGGGCGGACACTGAAGCTTTCTTT. This encodes CASGQGADTEAFF.

This chain links TRBV5-6 with TRBJ1-4; no clear D gene. V lost 2 bases and J lost 6, with 5 bases in between. The CDR3 spans 12 residues. Germline lookup yields CDR1 SGHDT and CDR2 YYEEEE. In DNA, the CDR3 is TGTGCCAGCAGCTTAATCGATGAAAAACTGTTTTTT. As protein: CASSLIDEKLFF.

Many counts were recorded for this clonotype. The chain uses TRBV28 and TRBJ1-1; perhaps TRBD1 as D (6 bases). V lost 5 bases to trimming and J lost 3 bases, with 19 bases between them. The CDR3 runs 16 residues. Per germline, CDR1 MDHEN and CDR2 SYDVKM. CDR3: CASSRGNRVIDTEAFF. The DNA of the CDR3 is TGTGCCAGCAGTCGCGGAAACAGGGTTATAGACACTGAAGCTTTCTTT.